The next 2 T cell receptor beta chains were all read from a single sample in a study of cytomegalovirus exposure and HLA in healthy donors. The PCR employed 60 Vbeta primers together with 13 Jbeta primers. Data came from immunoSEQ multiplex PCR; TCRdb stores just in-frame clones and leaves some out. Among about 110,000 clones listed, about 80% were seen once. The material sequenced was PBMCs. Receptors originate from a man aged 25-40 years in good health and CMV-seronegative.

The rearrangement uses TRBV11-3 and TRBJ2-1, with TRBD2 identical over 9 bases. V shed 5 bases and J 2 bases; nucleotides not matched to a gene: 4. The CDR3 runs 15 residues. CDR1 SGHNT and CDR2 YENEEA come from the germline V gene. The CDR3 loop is CASSPGTSTYNEQFF. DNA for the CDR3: TGTGCCAGCAGCCCCGGGACTAGCACCTACAATGAGCAGTTCTTC.

The CDR3 sequence is CASSARLAGGGYNEQFF. For the CDR3, the DNA is TGTGCCAGCAGCGCCCGACTAGCGGGAGGCGGCTACAATGAGCAGTTCTTC. This sequence joins TRBV9 and TRBJ2-1; 13 positions agree with TRBD2. The CDR3 loop spans 17 amino acids. V dropped 3 bases and J dropped 3; count of bases not matched to a gene: 6. Germline assignment: CDR1 SGDLS and CDR2 YYNGEE.